These T cell receptor beta chains were read from a single sample in a study of shared T cell receptors in the human thymus. TCRdb's copy holds only in-frame clones and misses some; the assay was immunoSEQ multiplex PCR. Of 650,000 to 950,000 clones listed, 80% to 90% are singletons. The sample was also reused in another study, on human thymus T cells.

Sequencing was carried out using thymocytes. The source of these receptors is a girl under two years old with a congenital heart defect. CDR3s include the opening cysteine and the closing phenylalanine or tryptophan. The D gene is left open where the match is weak. Clone sizes are given selectively: once, few, many, or a class where the clone is expanded.

abundance: -; v_gene: TRBV6-1; j_gene: TRBJ1-1; d_gene: TRBD1; len: 15; CDR3nt: TGTGCCAGCAGTCGAAGGGACAGCCTGAACACTGAAGCTTTCTTT; CDR3aa: CASSRRDSLNTEAFF
abundance: -; v_gene: TRBV7-2; j_gene: TRBJ1-1; d_gene: TRBD1; len: 15; CDR3nt: TGTGCCAGCAGCTTAGTGTCGGACAGGTCTCTTGAAGCTTTCTTT; CDR3aa: CASSLVSDRSLEAFF
abundance: -; v_gene: TRBV13; j_gene: TRBJ2-7; d_gene: TRBD2; len: 16; CDR3nt: TGTGCCAGCAGCTTCCTAGCGGGGGACTTTCCCTACGAGCAGTACTTC; CDR3aa: CASSFLAGDFPYEQYF
abundance: -; v_gene: TRBV7-2; j_gene: TRBJ2-3; d_gene: TRBD2; len: 18; CDR3nt: TGTGCCAGCAGCCAAAGACTAGCGGGGCCCAATGGCACAGATACGCAGTATTTT; CDR3aa: CASSQRLAGPNGTDTQYF
abundance: -; v_gene: TRBV6-5; j_gene: TRBJ2-7; d_gene: TRBD1; len: 15; CDR3nt: TGTGCCAGCAGCCAGGACAGGGCAGTCCGCTACGAGCAGTACTTC; CDR3aa: CASSQDRAVRYEQYF
abundance: once; v_gene: TRBV13; j_gene: TRBJ1-2; d_gene: -; len: 15; CDR3nt: TGTGCCAGCATCCCTCCTTTGGCAGACTCCTCTGGCTACACCTTC; CDR3aa: CASIPPLADSSGYTF
abundance: few; v_gene: TRBV5-1; j_gene: TRBJ1-2; d_gene: -; len: 14; CDR3nt: TGCGCCAGCAGCCCCACACAGGGTAATTATGGCTACACCTTC; CDR3aa: CASSPTQGNYGYTF
abundance: -; v_gene: TRBV6-1; j_gene: TRBJ2-3; d_gene: -; len: 16; CDR3nt: TGTGCCAGCAGTGAAGCATTGGGGCAGGTTGCAGATACGCAGTATTTT; CDR3aa: CASSEALGQVADTQYF
abundance: once; v_gene: TRBV5-5; j_gene: TRBJ1-3; d_gene: -; len: 19; CDR3nt: TGTGCCAGCAGCTTGTGGTGGTATCACACAGTCCCCGCGATAGGCACCATATATTTT; CDR3aa: CASSLWWYHTVPAIGTIYF
abundance: -; v_gene: TRBV6-5; j_gene: TRBJ1-1; d_gene: TRBD1; len: 13; CDR3nt: TGTGCCAGCAGGCCAACAGGGGGCACTGAAGCTTTCTTT; CDR3aa: CASRPTGGTEAFF
abundance: -; v_gene: TRBV6-1; j_gene: TRBJ1-1; d_gene: -; len: 14; CDR3nt: TGTGCCAGCAGTGAAAAGGGGCACAACACTGAAGCTTTCTTT; CDR3aa: CASSEKGHNTEAFF
abundance: -; v_gene: TRBV10-1; j_gene: TRBJ2-3; d_gene: -; len: 13; CDR3nt: TGCGCCAGCAGTGAGCCTTTCGGAGATACGCAGTATTTT; CDR3aa: CASSEPFGDTQYF
abundance: -; v_gene: TRBV28; j_gene: TRBJ1-1; d_gene: TRBD1; len: 15; CDR3nt: TGTGCCAGCAGTCGGACAGGGACCAGGAACACTGAAGCTTTCTTT; CDR3aa: CASSRTGTRNTEAFF
abundance: -; v_gene: TRBV6-6; j_gene: TRBJ2-7; d_gene: -; len: 14; CDR3nt: TGTGCCAGCAGTAGGCGGCAGGGGATCGGCGAGCAGTACTTC; CDR3aa: CASSRRQGIGEQYF
abundance: -; v_gene: TRBV4-1; j_gene: TRBJ2-5; d_gene: TRBD2; len: 15; CDR3nt: TGCGCCAGCAGCGACCGCATGGGGGAGGGAGAGACCCAGTACTTC; CDR3aa: CASSDRMGEGETQYF
abundance: -; v_gene: TRBV7-6; j_gene: TRBJ2-2; d_gene: -; len: 18; CDR3nt: TGTGCCAGCAGCTTGCGGTTGACGGAAGGGGAAGCCACCGGGGAGCTGTTTTTT; CDR3aa: CASSLRLTEGEATGELFF
abundance: -; v_gene: TRBV5-1; j_gene: TRBJ2-7; d_gene: -; len: 17; CDR3nt: TGCGCCAGCAGCTCACGGGACACTACGGAATACAACTACGAGCAGTACTTC; CDR3aa: CASSSRDTTEYNYEQYF
abundance: -; v_gene: TRBV27; j_gene: TRBJ2-7; d_gene: TRBD2; len: 17; CDR3nt: TGTGCCAGCAGGATCAAAACTAGCGGGGGGCACTCCTACGAGCAGTACTTC; CDR3aa: CASRIKTSGGHSYEQYF
abundance: -; v_gene: TRBV29-1; j_gene: TRBJ2-7; d_gene: -; len: 13; CDR3nt: TGCAGCGTTGTGGGCAGGGAGGCCTACGAGCAGTACTTC; CDR3aa: CSVVGREAYEQYF
abundance: -; v_gene: TRBV9; j_gene: TRBJ1-2; d_gene: -; len: 16; CDR3nt: TGTGCCAGCAGCGACAACGCAGGGCGGCACGACTATGGCTACACCTTC; CDR3aa: CASSDNAGRHDYGYTF
abundance: -; v_gene: TRBV7-9; j_gene: TRBJ2-7; d_gene: TRBD1; len: 14; CDR3nt: TGTGCCAGCAGCTCCCGGGACAGGGCCTACGAGCAGTACTTC; CDR3aa: CASSSRDRAYEQYF
abundance: -; v_gene: TRBV4-3; j_gene: TRBJ2-2; d_gene: TRBD1; len: 16; CDR3nt: TGCGCCAGCAGCCAAGAGGGGACAGGTAACACCGGGGAGCTGTTTTTT; CDR3aa: CASSQEGTGNTGELFF
abundance: -; v_gene: TRBV28; j_gene: TRBJ2-1; d_gene: -; len: 12; CDR3nt: TGTGCCAGCAGCGACGACAGGAATGAGCAGTTCTTC; CDR3aa: CASSDDRNEQFF
abundance: -; v_gene: TRBV5-1; j_gene: TRBJ2-3; d_gene: TRBD2; len: 14; CDR3nt: TGCGCCAGCAGCCACGGGGGGGCGGAGGATACGCAGTATTTT; CDR3aa: CASSHGGAEDTQYF
abundance: once; v_gene: TRBV5-1; j_gene: TRBJ2-3; d_gene: TRBD2; len: 16; CDR3nt: TGCGCCAGCAGCTTGAGTGGCGGGGGGCCTACAGATACGCAGTATTTT; CDR3aa: CASSLSGGGPTDTQYF